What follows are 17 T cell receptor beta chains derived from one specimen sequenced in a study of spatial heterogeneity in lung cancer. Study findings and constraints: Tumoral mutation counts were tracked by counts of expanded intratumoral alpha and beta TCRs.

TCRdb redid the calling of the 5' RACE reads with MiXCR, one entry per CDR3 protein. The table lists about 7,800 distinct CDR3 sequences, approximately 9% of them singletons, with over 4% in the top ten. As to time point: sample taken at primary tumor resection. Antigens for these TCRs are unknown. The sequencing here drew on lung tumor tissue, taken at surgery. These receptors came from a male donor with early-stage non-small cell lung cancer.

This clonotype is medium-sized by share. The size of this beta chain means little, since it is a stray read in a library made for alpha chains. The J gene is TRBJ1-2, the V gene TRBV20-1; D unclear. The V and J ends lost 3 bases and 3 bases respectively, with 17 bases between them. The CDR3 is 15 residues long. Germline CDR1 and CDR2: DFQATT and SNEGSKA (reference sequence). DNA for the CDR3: TGCAGTGCTAGTGGTAGTGGCAGCCTCTACTATGGCTACACCTTC. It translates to CSASGSGSLYYGYTF.

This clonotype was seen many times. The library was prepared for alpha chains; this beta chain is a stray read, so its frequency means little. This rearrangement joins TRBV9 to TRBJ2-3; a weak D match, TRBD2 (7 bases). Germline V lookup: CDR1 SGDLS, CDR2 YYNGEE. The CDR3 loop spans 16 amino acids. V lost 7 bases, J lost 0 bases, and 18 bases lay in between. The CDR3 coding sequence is TGTGCCAGCTCCCCCCGAGGGGGGGGTAGCACAGATACGCAGTATTTT. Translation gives CASSPRGGGSTDTQYF.

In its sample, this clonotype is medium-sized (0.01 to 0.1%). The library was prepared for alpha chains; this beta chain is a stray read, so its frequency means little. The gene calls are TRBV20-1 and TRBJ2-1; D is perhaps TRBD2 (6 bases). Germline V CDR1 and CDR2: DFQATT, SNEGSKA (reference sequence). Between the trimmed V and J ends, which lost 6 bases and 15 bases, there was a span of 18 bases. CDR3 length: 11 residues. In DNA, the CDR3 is TGCAGTGCAGAGCTGGAGGGCCGTATGTTCTTC. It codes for CSAELEGRMFF.

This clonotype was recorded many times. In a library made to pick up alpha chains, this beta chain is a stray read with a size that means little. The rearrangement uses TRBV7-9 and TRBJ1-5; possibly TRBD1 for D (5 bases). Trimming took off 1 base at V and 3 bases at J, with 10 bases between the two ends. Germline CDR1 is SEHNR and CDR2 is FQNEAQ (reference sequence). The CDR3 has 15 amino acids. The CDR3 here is CASSLEGGVNQPQHF. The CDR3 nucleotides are TGTGCCAGCAGCTTAGAAGGAGGGGTCAATCAGCCCCAGCATTTT.

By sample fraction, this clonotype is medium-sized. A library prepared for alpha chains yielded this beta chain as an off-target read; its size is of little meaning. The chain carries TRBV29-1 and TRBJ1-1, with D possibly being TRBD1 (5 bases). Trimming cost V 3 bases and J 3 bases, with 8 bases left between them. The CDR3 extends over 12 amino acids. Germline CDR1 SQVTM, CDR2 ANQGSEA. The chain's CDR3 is CSVDRDDTEAFF. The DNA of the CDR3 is TGCAGCGTTGACAGGGACGACACTGAAGCTTTCTTT. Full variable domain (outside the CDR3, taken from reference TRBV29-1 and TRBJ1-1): SAVISQKPSRDICQRGTSLTIQCQVDSQVTMMFWYRQQPGQSLTLIATANQGSEATYESGFVIDKFPISRPNLTFSTLTVSNMSPEDSSIYLCSVDRDDTEAFFGQGTRLTVV.

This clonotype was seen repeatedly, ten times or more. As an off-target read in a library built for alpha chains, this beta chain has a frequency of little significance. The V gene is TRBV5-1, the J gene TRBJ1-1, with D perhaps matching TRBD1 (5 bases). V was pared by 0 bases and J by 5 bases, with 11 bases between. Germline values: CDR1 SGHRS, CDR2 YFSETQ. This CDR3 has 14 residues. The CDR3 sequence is CASSLEAGVTEAFF. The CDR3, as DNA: TGCGCCAGCAGCTTGGAGGCGGGGGTAACTGAAGCTTTCTTT.

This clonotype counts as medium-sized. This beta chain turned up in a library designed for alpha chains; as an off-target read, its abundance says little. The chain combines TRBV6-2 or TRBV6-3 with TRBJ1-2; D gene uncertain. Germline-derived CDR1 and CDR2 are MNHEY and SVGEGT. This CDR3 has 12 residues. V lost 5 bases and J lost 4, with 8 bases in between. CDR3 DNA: TGTGCCAGCAGTGGGTCCGCCTATGGCTACACCTTC. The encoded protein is CASSGSAYGYTF.

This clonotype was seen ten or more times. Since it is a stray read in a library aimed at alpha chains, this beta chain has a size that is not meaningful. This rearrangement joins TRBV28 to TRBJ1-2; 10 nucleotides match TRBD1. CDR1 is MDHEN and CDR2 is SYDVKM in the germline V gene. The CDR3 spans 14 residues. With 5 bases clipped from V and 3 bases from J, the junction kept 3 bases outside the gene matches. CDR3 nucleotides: TGTGCCAGCAGTGAAGGACAGGGGGACTATGGCTACACCTTC. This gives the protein CASSEGQGDYGYTF.

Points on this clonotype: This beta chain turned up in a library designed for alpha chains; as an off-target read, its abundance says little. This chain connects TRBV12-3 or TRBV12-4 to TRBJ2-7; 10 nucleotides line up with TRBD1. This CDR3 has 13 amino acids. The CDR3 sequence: CATHGTGVYEQYF. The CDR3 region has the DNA TGTGCTACCCACGGGACAGGGGTCTACGAGCAGTACTTC.

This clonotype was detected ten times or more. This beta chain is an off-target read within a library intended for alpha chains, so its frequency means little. Here the CDR3 DNA reads TGCAGTGCTCAACTAGCGTGGGGTGAGCAGTTCTTC. Translated: CSAQLAWGEQFF. The chain couples TRBV20-1 to TRBJ2-1; 7 bases line up with TRBD2. The CDR3 spans 12 residues. Germline V gene sequence: CDR1 DFQATT, CDR2 SNEGSKA (reference sequence). The V gene end was trimmed by 5 bases and the J gene end by 9 bases; junction bases not matched to a gene: 7.

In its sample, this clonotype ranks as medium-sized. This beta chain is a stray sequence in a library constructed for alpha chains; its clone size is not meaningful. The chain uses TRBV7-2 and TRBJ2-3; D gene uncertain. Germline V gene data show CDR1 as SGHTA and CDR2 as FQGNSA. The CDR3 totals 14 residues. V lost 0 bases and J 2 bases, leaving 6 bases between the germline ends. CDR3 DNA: TGTGCCAGCAGCTTAGCGTTCAACACAGATACGCAGTATTTT. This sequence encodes CASSLAFNTDTQYF.

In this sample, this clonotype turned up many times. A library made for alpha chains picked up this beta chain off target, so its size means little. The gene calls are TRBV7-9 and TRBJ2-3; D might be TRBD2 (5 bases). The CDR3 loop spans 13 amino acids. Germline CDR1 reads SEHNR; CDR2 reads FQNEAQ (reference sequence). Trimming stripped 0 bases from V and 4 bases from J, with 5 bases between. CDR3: CASSLAGADTQYF. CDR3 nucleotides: TGTGCCAGCAGCTTAGCGGGAGCAGATACGCAGTATTTT.

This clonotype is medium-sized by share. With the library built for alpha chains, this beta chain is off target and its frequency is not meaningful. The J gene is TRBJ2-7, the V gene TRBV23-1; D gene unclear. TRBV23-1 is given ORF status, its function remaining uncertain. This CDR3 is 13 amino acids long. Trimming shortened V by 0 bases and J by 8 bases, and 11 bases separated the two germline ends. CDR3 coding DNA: TGCGCCAGCAGTCAATCGAGAGAGGCCAAGCAGTACTTC. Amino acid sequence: CASSQSREAKQYF.

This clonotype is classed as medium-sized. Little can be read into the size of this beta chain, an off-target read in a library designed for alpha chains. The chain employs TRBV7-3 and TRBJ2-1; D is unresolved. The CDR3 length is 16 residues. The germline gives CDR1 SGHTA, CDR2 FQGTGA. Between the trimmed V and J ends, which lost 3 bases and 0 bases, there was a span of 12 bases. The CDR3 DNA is TGTGCCAGCAGCTTCTCCACCCAAGCCTCCTACAATGAGCAGTTCTTC. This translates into CASSFSTQASYNEQFF.

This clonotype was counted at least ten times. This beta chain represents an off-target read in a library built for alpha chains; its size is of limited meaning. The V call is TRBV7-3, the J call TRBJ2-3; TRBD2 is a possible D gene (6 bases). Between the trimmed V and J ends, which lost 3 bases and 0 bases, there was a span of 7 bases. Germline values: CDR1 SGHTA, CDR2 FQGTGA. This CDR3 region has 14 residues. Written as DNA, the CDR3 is TGTGCCAGCAGCTTGAGCGGGAGCACAGATACGCAGTATTTT. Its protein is CASSLSGSTDTQYF. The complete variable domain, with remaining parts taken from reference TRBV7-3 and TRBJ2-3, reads GAGVSQTPSNKVTEKGKYVELRCDPISGHTALYWYRQSLGQGPEFLIYFQGTGAADDSGLPNDRFFAVRPEGSVSTLKIQRTERGDSAVYLCASSLSGSTDTQYFGPGTRLTVL.

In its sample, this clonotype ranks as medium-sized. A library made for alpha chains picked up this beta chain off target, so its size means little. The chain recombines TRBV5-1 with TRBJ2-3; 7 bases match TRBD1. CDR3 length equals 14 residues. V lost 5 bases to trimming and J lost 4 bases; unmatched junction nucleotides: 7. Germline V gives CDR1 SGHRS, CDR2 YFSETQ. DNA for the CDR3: TGCGCCAGCAGGCGGACAGGTGGTTCAGATACGCAGTATTTT. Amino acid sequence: CASRRTGGSDTQYF. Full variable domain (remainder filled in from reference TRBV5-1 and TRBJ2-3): KAGVTQTPRYLIKTRGQQVTLSCSPISGHRSVSWYQQTPGQGLQFLFEYFSETQRNKGNFPGRFSGRQFSNSRSEMNVSTLELGDSALYLCASRRTGGSDTQYFGPGTRLTVL.

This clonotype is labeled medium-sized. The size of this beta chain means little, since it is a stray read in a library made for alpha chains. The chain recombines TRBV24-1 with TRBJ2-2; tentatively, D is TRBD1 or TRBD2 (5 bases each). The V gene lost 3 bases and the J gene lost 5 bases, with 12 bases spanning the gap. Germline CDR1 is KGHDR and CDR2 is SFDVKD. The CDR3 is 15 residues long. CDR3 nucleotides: TGTGCCACCAGTGATAACGGGGCAGGAACCGGGGAGCTGTTTTTT. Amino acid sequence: CATSDNGAGTGELFF.